This T cell receptor (beta chain) was sequenced during a study of blood T cell repertoires in COVID-19. On the study more broadly: PBMCs, B-cell-depleted T cells, or T cells provided the cDNA or gDNA that made up the material.

Here immunoSEQ multiplex PCR was the method, and the copy in TCRdb shows in-frame clones only, minus some. Of roughly 30,000 clones listed, about 88% are singletons. The germline gives CDR1 SGHRS, CDR2 YFSETQ. Germline trimming cut 6 bases from V and 2 bases from J; bases unmatched to any gene: 6. CDR3 length: 15 amino acids. The origin of this receptor is a human donor with acute or convalescent COVID-19. The donor label of this sample is uncertain. This rearrangement joins TRBV5-1 to TRBJ2-3, with TRBD2 matching over 10 bases. The sequenced sample consisted of peripheral blood. CDR3: CASILSGRATDTQYF. Here the CDR3 DNA reads TGCGCCAGCATCCTAAGCGGGAGGGCCACAGATACGCAGTATTTT.